This T cell receptor beta chain is drawn from a study of control samples from healthy donors and cancer patients. Assay: immunoSEQ multiplex PCR; the TCRdb copy retains only in-frame clones and omits some. The data contain some 64,000 clones, 80% to 90% of them seen just once; the ten biggest clones take up about 2.2%. Germline V gene data show CDR1 as GTSNPN and CDR2 as SVGIG (reference sequence). The CDR3 length is 13 residues. V was clipped by 3 bases and J by 5 bases, with 10 bases between them. The chain carries TRBV30 and TRBJ1-4; D call uncertain. This sequence originates from a woman aged 45 to 65 with head and neck cancer. The sample consisted of PBMCs. CDR3 in DNA: TGTGCCTGGAGGAACAGTGGGAATGAAAAACTGTTTTTT. Residues: CAWRNSGNEKLFF.